This T cell receptor beta chain appears in the sequencing data of a study of OX40 agonist ivuxolimab in advanced cancers. Study information: Ivuxolimab, which patients received intravenously every 2 weeks, was dosed at 0.01 to 10 mg/kg. The mean age was about 57 years, ranging from about 20 to 79, with over 70% of participants male. General observations from the study: No determination was made of the antigen specificity of the expanded peripheral T cells.

Of note for this clone: Its specificity is unknown.

Using immunoSEQ multiplex PCR, the repertoire was profiled, and TCRdb retains in-frame clones only, with some absent. The profile shows 45,000 to 55,000 clones, about 88% of them singletons. This receptor was taken from an adult with an advanced solid tumor such as melanoma, head and neck, liver or kidney cancer. This material consisted of CD4+ or CD8+ T cells sorted from blood, taken in a trial of the OX40 agonist ivuxolimab.

CDR3 sequence: CASSWGTSGQETQYF. DNA for the CDR3: TGCGCCAGCAGCTGGGGGACTAGCGGACAAGAGACCCAGTACTTC. V and J are TRBV5-1 and TRBJ2-5; TRBD2 matches at 11 bases. Trimming cost V 3 bases and J 2 bases; bases outside gene matches: 3. CDR1 is SGHRS and CDR2 is YFSETQ in the germline V gene. This CDR3 region has 15 residues.